This T cell receptor (beta chain) was recorded in a study of technical replicates of blood from a handful of donors. This clone was seen a handful of times. Assay: immunoSEQ multiplex PCR; the TCRdb copy retains only in-frame clones and omits some. This sample has 55,000 to 60,000 clones; 85% to 95% occur once, and the top ten carry 4.2%. Source material: PBMCs. This TCR derives from a human donor in good health. Some clones in this sample may be carry-over from other donors' samples.

CDR3 bases: TGTGCCAGCAAAGAGGGGAACACTGAAGCTTTCTTT. Translating it yields CASKEGNTEAFF. V and J are TRBV6-6 and TRBJ1-1, with D unclear. Deletions cut 7 bases from V and 1 base from J, with 7 bases between. The CDR3 spans 12 residues. Germline V lookup: CDR1 MNHNY, CDR2 SVGAGI (reference sequence).